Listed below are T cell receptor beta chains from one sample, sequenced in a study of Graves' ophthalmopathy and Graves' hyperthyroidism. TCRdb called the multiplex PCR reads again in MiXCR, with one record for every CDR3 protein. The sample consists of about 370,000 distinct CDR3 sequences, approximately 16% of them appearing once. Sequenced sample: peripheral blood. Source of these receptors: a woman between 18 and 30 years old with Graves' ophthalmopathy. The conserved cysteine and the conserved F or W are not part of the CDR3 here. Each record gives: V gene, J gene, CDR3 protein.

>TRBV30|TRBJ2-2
ACRQGGELF
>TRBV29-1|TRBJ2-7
SVDYAGGAYEQY
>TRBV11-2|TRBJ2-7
ASSSGLAGELSYEQY
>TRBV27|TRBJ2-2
ASIPWNTGELF
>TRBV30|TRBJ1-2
AWSETGNYGYT
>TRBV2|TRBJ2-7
ASRWGPYGEQY
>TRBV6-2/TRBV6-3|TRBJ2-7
ASSNPGSVYEQY
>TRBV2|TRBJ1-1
ASTPLGTNTEAF
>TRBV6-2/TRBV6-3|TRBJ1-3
ASSYNTRSGNTIY
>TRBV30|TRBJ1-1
AFAGPVNTEAF
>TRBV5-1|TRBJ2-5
ASSSQPQETQY
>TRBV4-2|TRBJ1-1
ASSPRLGPTEAF
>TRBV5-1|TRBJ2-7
ASSQIPGGLSYEQY
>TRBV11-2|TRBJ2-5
ASSPPTGEETQY
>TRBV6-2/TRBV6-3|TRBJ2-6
ASSYSILASGTGANVLT
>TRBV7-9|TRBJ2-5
ASSGRYQETQY
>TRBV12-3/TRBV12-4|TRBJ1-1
ASSLAPQRGTEAF
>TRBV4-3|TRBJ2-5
ASSQDGTGTKETQY
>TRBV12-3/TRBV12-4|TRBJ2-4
ASSLKVDIQY
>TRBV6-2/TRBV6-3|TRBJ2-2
ASSYVPVGQGSGELF
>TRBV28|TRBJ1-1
ASSLSGTGGFAF
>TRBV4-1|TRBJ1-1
ASSLGVGPEAF
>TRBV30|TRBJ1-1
AWTKTGGISEAF
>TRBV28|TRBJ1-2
ASSFTGGYGYT